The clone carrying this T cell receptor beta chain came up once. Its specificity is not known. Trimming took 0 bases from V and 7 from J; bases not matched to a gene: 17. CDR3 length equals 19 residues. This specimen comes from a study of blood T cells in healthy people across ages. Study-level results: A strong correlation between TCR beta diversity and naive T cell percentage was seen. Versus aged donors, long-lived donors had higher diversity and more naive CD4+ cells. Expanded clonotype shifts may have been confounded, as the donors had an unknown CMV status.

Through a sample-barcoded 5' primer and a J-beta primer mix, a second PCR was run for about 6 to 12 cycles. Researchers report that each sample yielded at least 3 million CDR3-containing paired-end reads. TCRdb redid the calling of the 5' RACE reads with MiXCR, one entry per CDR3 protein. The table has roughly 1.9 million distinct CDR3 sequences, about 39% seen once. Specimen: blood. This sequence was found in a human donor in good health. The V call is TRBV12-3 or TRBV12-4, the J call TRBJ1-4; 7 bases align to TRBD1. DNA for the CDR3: TGTGCCAGCAGTTTAGCGATAATGACCCAGGGGGTGACTTTTGAAAAACTGTTTTTT. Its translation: CASSLAIMTQGVTFEKLFF.